Each of the 10 T cell receptor beta chains below was sequenced from the same sample in a study of Ad26.COV2.S vaccination and SARS-CoV-2 variants. Treatment of the sample: about 20 received Ad26.COV2.S at low or high dose, single or two shots; roughly five received placebo; per-sample allocation not given. The samples date from day 63 after the first vaccine or placebo injection. This table comes from immunoSEQ multiplex PCR, and its TCRdb copy is limited to in-frame clones, with some not included. Of 400,000 or so clones in the sample, around nine tenths were seen once. The sequencing here drew on peripheral blood, taken in a trial of Ad26.COV2.S vaccine versus placebo. These TCRs come from a person aged 18-60 years who received the Ad26.COV2.S COVID-19 vaccine or a placebo.

The J gene is TRBJ1-5, the V gene TRBV10-2; 8 bases line up with TRBD1. From germline, CDR1 is WSHSY and CDR2 SAAADI. CDR3 length: 16 amino acids. Losses at the gene ends were 3 bases for V and 4 bases for J; bases not matched to a gene: 8. As DNA, the CDR3 is TGCGCCAGCAGTGACCTTCTTCGACAGGGGAATCAGCCCCAGCATTTT. It codes for CASSDLLRQGNQPQHF.

The chain employs TRBV4-1 and TRBJ1-1, with 11 bases identical to TRBD1. Per the germline V gene, CDR1 is MGHRA and CDR2 is YSYEKL. The CDR3 totals 14 residues. V was pared by 6 bases and J by 4 bases, with 4 bases of the junction left unmatched. CDR3 amino acids: CASRAGTGGTEAFF. The DNA of the CDR3 is TGCGCCAGCAGAGCAGGGACAGGGGGCACTGAAGCTTTCTTT.

This chain links TRBV7-6 with TRBJ1-5; D might be TRBD1 (6 bases). Trimming pared 10 bases from V and 4 bases from J, leaving 14 bases between. The CDR3 is 13 residues long. Germline V gene data show CDR1 as SGHVS and CDR2 as FNYEAQ. The CDR3 protein is CAMPGGANQPQHF. CDR3 DNA sequence: TGTGCCATGCCGGGGGGCGCAAATCAGCCCCAGCATTTT.

The rearrangement uses TRBV5-6 and TRBJ1-3; D not resolved. The CDR3 consists of 16 residues. CDR1 is SGHDT, CDR2 YYEEEE, per germline. Trimming shortened V by 0 bases and J by 5 bases, and 15 bases separated the two germline ends. The CDR3 bases are TGTGCCAGCAGCTTGGGTAGCCTTGCAATGCGAAACACCATATATTTT. It translates to CASSLGSLAMRNTIYF.

The V and J genes are TRBV7-9 and TRBJ2-1; 8 nucleotides match TRBD2. The CDR3 covers 14 residues. V shed 7 bases, J shed 8 bases, and the junction held 10 bases outside the gene matches. Germline V CDR1 and CDR2: SEHNR, FQNEAQ (reference sequence). In nucleotides, the CDR3 is TGTGCCAGCAAAAGTCTAGCGGGTCGGGATGAGCAGTTCTTC. This sequence encodes CASKSLAGRDEQFF.

This chain links TRBV6-1 with TRBJ1-5; TRBD1 might be the D (5 bases). Between the trimmed V and J ends, which lost 3 bases and 3 bases, there was a span of 6 bases. The CDR3 covers 13 residues. The germline CDR1 and CDR2 sequences are MNHNS and SASEGT. The CDR3 here is CASSDRDNQPQHF. The CDR3 DNA reads TGTGCCAGCAGTGACAGGGACAATCAGCCCCAGCATTTT.

This clone was seen just once. The J gene is TRBJ2-7, the V gene TRBV7-6; weak D call: TRBD2 (5 bases). Trimming removed 1 base at V and 1 base at J, with 11 bases between. The length of the CDR3 is 15 residues. Per germline, CDR1 SGHVS and CDR2 FNYEAQ. The CDR3 DNA is TGTGCCAGCAGCTTAGAGGCTAGCCCGTCCTACGAGCAGTACTTC. It is translated as CASSLEASPSYEQYF.

To note about this clone: This sample also contains other DNA sequences that code for the same CDR3. The chain couples TRBV5-1 to TRBJ1-1; D gene unclear. There are 14 residues in the CDR3. V dropped 0 bases and J dropped 2 bases, with 8 bases sitting between them. Germline CDR1 SGHRS, CDR2 YFSETQ. CDR3: CASSLGPANTEAFF. Here the CDR3 DNA reads TGCGCCAGCAGCTTGGGGCCCGCAAACACTGAAGCTTTCTTT.

The chain employs TRBV2 and TRBJ2-7, with 12 bases matching TRBD1. The germline CDR1 and CDR2 sequences are SNHLY and FYNNEI. The CDR3 spans 14 residues. The V gene end was trimmed by 5 bases and the J gene end by 5 bases; junction bases not matched to a gene: 4. The CDR3 is CASSWRDRGHEQYF. The CDR3 DNA is TGTGCCAGCAGTTGGCGGGACAGGGGGCACGAGCAGTACTTC.

To note about this clone: The same CDR3 arises from other DNA sequences in this sample as well. The V call is TRBV3-1 (or the pseudogene TRBV3-2), the J call TRBJ1-6; D gene uncertain. V lost 0 bases, J lost 9 bases, and 3 bases lay in between. The CDR3 sequence is 12 residues long. Germline loops: CDR1 LGHDT, CDR2 YNNKEL (reference sequence). The CDR3 region has the DNA TGTGCCAGCAGCCAAGACAGTTCACCCCTCCACTTT. Its translation is CASSQDSSPLHF.